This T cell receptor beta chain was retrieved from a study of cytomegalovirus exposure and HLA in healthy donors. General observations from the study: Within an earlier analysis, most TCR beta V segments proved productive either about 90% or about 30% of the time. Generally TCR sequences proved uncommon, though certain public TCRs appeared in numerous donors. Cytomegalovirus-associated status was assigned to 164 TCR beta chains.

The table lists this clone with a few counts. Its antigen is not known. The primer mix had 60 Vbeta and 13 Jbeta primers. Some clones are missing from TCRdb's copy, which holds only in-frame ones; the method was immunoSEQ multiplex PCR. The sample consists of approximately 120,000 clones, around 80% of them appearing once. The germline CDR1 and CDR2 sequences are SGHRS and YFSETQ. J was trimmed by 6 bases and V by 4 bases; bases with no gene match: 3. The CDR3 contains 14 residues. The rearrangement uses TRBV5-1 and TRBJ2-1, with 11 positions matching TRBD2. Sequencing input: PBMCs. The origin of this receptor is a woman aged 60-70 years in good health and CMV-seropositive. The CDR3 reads CASSRGLAVNEQFF. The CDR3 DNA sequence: TGCGCCAGCAGCCGGGGACTAGCGGTCAATGAGCAGTTCTTC. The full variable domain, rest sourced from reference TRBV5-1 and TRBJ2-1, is KAGVTQTPRYLIKTRGQQVTLSCSPISGHRSVSWYQQTPGQGLQFLFEYFSETQRNKGNFPGRFSGRQFSNSRSEMNVSTLELGDSALYLCASSRGLAVNEQFFGPGTRLTVL.